The 30 T cell receptor beta chains in this list originate from one sample, sequenced in a study of blood T cell repertoires in COVID-19. Produced via immunoSEQ multiplex PCR; TCRdb's table is partial and in-frame only. Counted here are fewer than 70,000 clones, approximately 84% occurring once; the ten biggest clones make up approximately 17%. Sequencing was performed on peripheral blood. The receptors originated from a man in his forties with COVID-19, enrolled during active disease.

This clone came up a few times. The rearrangement uses TRBV19 and TRBJ1-5, with TRBD1 matching over 8 bases. The CDR3 spans 13 residues. After removal of 5 bases from V and 5 bases from J, the junction contained 2 bases not matched to a gene. Per the germline V gene, CDR1 is LNHDA and CDR2 is SQIVND (reference sequence). The CDR3 nucleotides are TGTGCCAGTAGTCCAGGGGGCCATCAGCCCCAGCATTTT. Its translation is CASSPGGHQPQHF.

The CDR3 spells CSVNRETDTQYF. Written as DNA, the CDR3 is TGCAGCGTAAACAGGGAGACAGATACGCAGTATTTT. V usage is TRBV29-1 and J usage is TRBJ2-3, with a possible D match to TRBD1 (6 bases). Germline CDR1 reads SQVTM; CDR2 reads ANQGSEA. The CDR3 consists of 12 residues. V was trimmed by 6 bases and J by 3 bases, leaving 10 bases between them.

The chain combines TRBV6-1 with TRBJ2-7, with unresolved D. Germline V gives CDR1 MNHNS, CDR2 SASEGT. The V end was cut by 1 base, the J end by 4 bases, with 14 bases between. The CDR3 sequence is 15 residues long. CDR3 DNA: TGTGCCAGCAGTGAAGGATTCAGGATTCAGTACGAGCAGTACTTC. Amino acids: CASSEGFRIQYEQYF.

This clone was picked up a small number of times. This chain connects TRBV19 to TRBJ2-7; D unclear. The CDR3 runs 13 residues. V dropped 5 bases and J dropped 7 bases, with 15 bases sitting between them. The germline gives CDR1 LNHDA, CDR2 SQIVND (reference sequence). In DNA form, the CDR3 reads TGTGCCAGTAGTCTGGCTGTGTTTCAAGAGCAGTACTTC. Translating it yields CASSLAVFQEQYF.

The V gene is TRBV4-1, the J gene TRBJ1-2; D possibly corresponds to TRBD1 (6 bases). With 4 bases removed from V and 4 bases from J, the gap between germline ends came to 16 bases. CDR3 size: 15 residues. Per the germline V gene, CDR1 is MGHRA and CDR2 is YSYEKL. The CDR3 nucleotides read TGCGCCAGCAGCCCCAGGGCCTCAGGGGCCTATGGCTACACCTTC. It specifies CASSPRASGAYGYTF.

This chain uses TRBV21-1 with TRBJ2-7; the DNA was not used to check the table's D call, TRBD2. TRBV21-1 counts as a pseudogene. This CDR3 has 14 amino acids. As DNA, the CDR3 is TGTGCCAGCAGCAAAGGGGGGGATCCCTACGAGCAGTACTTC. Translation: CASSKGGDPYEQYF.

The chain carries TRBV5-5 and TRBJ1-2; 7 bases are shared with TRBD1. This CDR3 comprises 13 residues. V gave up 2 bases and J gave up 3 bases; unmatched junction bases: 1. Germline values: CDR1 SGHKS, CDR2 YYEKEE (reference sequence). CDR3 loop: CASSFGQDYGYTF. The CDR3 bases are TGTGCCAGCAGCTTTGGACAGGACTATGGCTACACCTTC.

This clone was seen only a few times. This sequence joins TRBV30 and TRBJ1-2; TRBD1 agrees at 12 bases. CDR3 length: 15 amino acids. V lost 2 bases to trimming and J lost 2 bases; unmatched junction nucleotides: 3. Germline V gene lookup returns CDR1 GTSNPN and CDR2 SVGIG (reference sequence). The CDR3 is CAWSRDRGRNYGYTF. The CDR3 DNA is TGTGCCTGGAGTCGGGACAGGGGGCGCAACTATGGCTACACCTTC.

This chain uses TRBV5-6 with TRBJ2-5; D gene uncertain. V was pared by 0 bases and J by 3 bases, with 9 bases between. Germline CDR1 is SGHDT and CDR2 is YYEEEE. The CDR3 contains 14 residues. The DNA for the CDR3 is TGTGCCAGCAGCTTGGGGGCTGTTAAAGAGACCCAGTACTTC. Its protein product is CASSLGAVKETQYF.

This sequence joins TRBV5-1 and TRBJ1-1, with D hard to call. Germline assignment: CDR1 SGHRS and CDR2 YFSETQ. This CDR3 contains 13 residues. Trimming took 4 bases from V and 4 from J, leaving 11 bases between them. The CDR3 is CASSPQEGTEAFF. In DNA form, the CDR3 reads TGCGCCAGCAGCCCCCAGGAGGGCACTGAAGCTTTCTTT.

The chain employs TRBV7-2 and TRBJ1-1; D ambiguous. In germline, CDR1 is SGHTA, CDR2 FQGNSA. V was trimmed by 0 bases and J by 4 bases, leaving 6 bases between them. The CDR3 is 13 residues long. The CDR3 loop reads CASSLARVTEAFF. CDR3 sequence (DNA): TGTGCCAGCAGCTTAGCGCGGGTCACTGAAGCTTTCTTT.

The chain recombines TRBV28 with TRBJ1-1; D not certain. The length of the CDR3 is 12 residues. Germline V CDR1 and CDR2: MDHEN, SYDVKM. V lost 5 bases and J lost 7, with 11 bases in between. Here the CDR3 DNA reads TGTGCCAGCAGTGACACCGACCTTGAAGCTTTCTTT. It translates to CASSDTDLEAFF. The full variable domain, in which reference TRBV28 and TRBJ1-1 provide the parts outside the CDR3, is DVKVTQSSRYLVKRTGEKVFLECVQDMDHENMFWYRQDPGLGLRLIYFSYDVKMKEKGDIPEGYSVSREKKERFSLILESASTNQTSMYLCASSDTDLEAFFGQGTRLTVV.

The CDR3 DNA reads TGTGCCAGCAGCACCAGGGACAGGGGTGAAAAACTGTTTTTT. Protein: CASSTRDRGEKLFF. V usage is TRBV7-2 and J usage is TRBJ1-4; TRBD1 matches 10 bases. Germline V gene lookup returns CDR1 SGHTA and CDR2 FQGNSA. V gave up 5 bases and J gave up 7 bases; unmatched junction bases: 4. There are 14 residues in the CDR3.

The rearrangement joins TRBV27 to TRBJ1-1; D unclear. Germline loops: CDR1 MNHEY, CDR2 SMNVEV (reference sequence). This CDR3 is built from 13 residues. V shed 6 bases and J shed 3 bases, with 11 bases lying between them. The CDR3 coding sequence is TGTGCCAGCAGGTCCTTGAGGGACACTGAAGCTTTCTTT. This sequence encodes CASRSLRDTEAFF.

In DNA, the CDR3 is TGTGCCAGCAGCTTGGACAGCTCCTATAATTCACCCCTCCACTTT. Encoded protein: CASSLDSSYNSPLHF. The chain employs TRBV7-8 and TRBJ1-6; tentative D call: TRBD1 (6 bases). This CDR3 is built from 15 residues. The V gene's germline CDR1 is SGHVS and CDR2 FQNEAQ. Trimming cost V 3 bases and J 0 bases, with 6 bases left between them.

This sequence joins TRBV12-3 or TRBV12-4 and TRBJ1-1; TRBD1 agrees at 7 bases. Trimming took 1 base from V and 11 from J; bases not matched to a gene: 4. The CDR3 has 12 residues. As DNA, the CDR3 is TGTGCCAGCAGTTTAGTTACAGGGGTGGCTTTCTTT. This gives the protein CASSLVTGVAFF.

The chain combines TRBV15 with TRBJ2-3; 7 positions agree with TRBD2. Germline V CDR1 and CDR2: LNHNV, YYDKDF (reference sequence). This CDR3 spans 13 amino acids. Trimming at V came to 4 bases and at J to 5 bases, leaving 3 bases not matched to a gene. CDR3 region: CATSMGGGDTQYF. CDR3 DNA: TGTGCCACCAGCATGGGGGGGGGAGATACGCAGTATTTT.

The genes are TRBV7-9 and TRBJ2-3, with 7 bases lining up with TRBD1. Trimming cost V 4 bases and J 6 bases; bases outside gene matches: 4. CDR3 length equals 13 residues. CDR1 and CDR2 from the germline V gene are SEHNR and FQNEAQ (reference sequence). This CDR3 is CASSSGQVDTQYF. CDR3 sequence (DNA): TGTGCCAGCAGCTCCGGACAGGTGGATACGCAGTATTTT.

This clone was seen more than once but under ten times. This rearrangement joins TRBV10-3 to TRBJ1-3; tentative D call: TRBD1 (5 bases). The length of the CDR3 is 17 residues. V lost 3 bases and J lost 2, with 17 bases in between. CDR1 and CDR2 from the germline V gene are ENHRY and SYGVKD. The CDR3 here is CAISDRGESATGNTIYF. CDR3 nucleotide sequence: TGTGCCATCAGTGACCGGGGGGAGTCCGCCACTGGAAACACCATATATTTT.

The V and J genes are TRBV6-2 or TRBV6-3 and TRBJ2-4; the D gene is possibly TRBD2 (6 bases). The CDR3 is 16 amino acids. Between the trimmed V and J ends, which lost 0 bases and 0 bases, there was a span of 9 bases. The germline CDR1 and CDR2 sequences are MNHEY and SVGEGT. CDR3 region: CASSYSGGIAKNIQYF. The CDR3 DNA reads as TGTGCCAGCAGTTACTCCGGGGGTATAGCCAAAAACATTCAGTACTTC.

The rearrangement uses TRBV7-2 and TRBJ1-5; TRBD1 agrees at 9 bases. This CDR3 spans 13 amino acids. With V trimmed by 6 bases and J by 7 bases, 4 bases remained unmatched. Looked up from germline, CDR1 is SGHTA and CDR2 is FQGNSA. CDR3 DNA: TGTGCCAGCAGTTTGACAGGGGGGCAGCCCCAGCATTTT. It yields the protein CASSLTGGQPQHF.

The chain joins TRBV4-2 to TRBJ2-5; TRBD2 matches 9 bases. V trimming: 1 base; J trimming: 4 bases; junction bases outside the gene matches: 7. CDR1 and CDR2 from the germline V gene are LGHNA and YNFKEQ. This CDR3 is built from 16 residues. CDR3 region: CASSQASSGAAETQYF. CDR3 in DNA: TGTGCCAGCAGCCAAGCTTCTAGCGGGGCGGCAGAGACCCAGTACTTC.

The V gene is TRBV2, the J gene TRBJ2-5; D unresolved. The CDR3 totals 14 residues. The V end lost 3 bases, the J end lost 2 bases, and 10 bases lay between the germline ends. Germline lookup yields CDR1 SNHLY and CDR2 FYNNEI. The CDR3 spells CASSEQTTQETQYF. CDR3 sequence (DNA): TGTGCCAGCAGTGAGCAGACAACGCAAGAGACCCAGTACTTC.

This rearrangement joins TRBV5-1 to TRBJ1-6; TRBD1 aligns across 10 bases. Germline CDR1 and CDR2: SGHRS and YFSETQ. J gave up 8 bases and V 4 bases, and 6 bases lay outside the gene matches. The CDR3 length is 15 residues. The CDR3 region has the DNA TGCGCCAGCAGCGATCAGACAGGGGGCGATTCACCCCTCCACTTT. Its translation: CASSDQTGGDSPLHF.

V is TRBV3-1 (or the pseudogene TRBV3-2) and J is TRBJ1-1; D is ambiguous. CDR3 length: 15 residues. Germline CDR1 LGHDT, CDR2 YNNKEL (reference sequence). Trimming removed 4 bases at V and 4 bases at J, with 16 bases between. CDR3 in amino acids: CASSRLGSTGTEAFF. In DNA, the CDR3 is TGTGCCAGCAGCCGCCTCGGGTCTACGGGCACTGAAGCTTTCTTT.

V gene TRBV5-1 combines with J gene TRBJ2-1; D perhaps matches TRBD2 (7 bases). This CDR3 region has 15 residues. V dropped 1 base and J dropped 4 bases, with 12 bases sitting between them. CDR1 and CDR2 from the germline V gene are SGHRS and YFSETQ. CDR3 sequence: CASSLKAGAYNEQFF. CDR3 nucleotides: TGCGCCAGCAGCTTGAAGGCGGGGGCATACAATGAGCAGTTCTTC.

The chain links TRBV2 to TRBJ1-4, with 10 bases that match TRBD1. Trimming took 5 bases from V and 5 from J; bases not matched to a gene: 2. From germline, CDR1 is SNHLY and CDR2 FYNNEI. This CDR3 is built from 14 residues. The CDR3 here is CASSPDRGNEKLFF. Written as DNA, the CDR3 is TGTGCCAGCAGTCCGGACAGGGGGAATGAAAAACTGTTTTTT.

The chain uses TRBV10-1 and TRBJ2-6; 9 bases are shared with TRBD1. V shed 5 bases, J shed 2 bases, and the junction held 7 bases outside the gene matches. The germline gives CDR1 WNHNN, CDR2 SYGVQD (reference sequence). The CDR3 has 17 residues. The CDR3: CASSTGQGNAGANVLTF. For the CDR3, the DNA is TGCGCCAGCAGTACAGGACAGGGGAATGCTGGGGCCAACGTCCTGACTTTC.

The chain links TRBV19 to TRBJ1-5, with 7 bases identical to TRBD1. Germline V gene sequence: CDR1 LNHDA, CDR2 SQIVND (reference sequence). This CDR3 is built from 17 residues. V lost 5 bases, J lost 0 bases, and 10 bases stayed unmatched. The CDR3 spells CASSGHPGTDSNQPQHF. The CDR3, as DNA: TGTGCCAGTAGTGGTCACCCCGGGACAGATAGCAATCAGCCCCAGCATTTT.

The V and J genes are TRBV2 and TRBJ2-1; TRBD2 aligns across 8 bases. Germline CDR1 SNHLY, CDR2 FYNNEI. This CDR3 contains 15 residues. Trimming cost V 4 bases and J 2 bases; bases outside gene matches: 4. The CDR3 DNA is TGTGCCAGCAGTGTAAGCGGGGGAACCTACAATGAGCAGTTCTTC. Translation: CASSVSGGTYNEQFF.